A selection of T cell receptor beta chains follows, all from one sample in a study of OX40 agonist ivuxolimab in advanced cancers. Clones were read by immunoSEQ multiplex PCR, and TCRdb kept only the in-frame ones, dropping some. The sample carries 76,000 or so clones, nearly 95% recorded once. This material consisted of CD4+ or CD8+ T cells sorted from blood, taken in a trial of the OX40 agonist ivuxolimab. Receptor source: an adult with an advanced solid tumor such as melanoma, head and neck, liver or kidney cancer. CDR3s include the opening cysteine and the closing phenylalanine or tryptophan. Each record gives: D gene, V gene, clone size, J gene, CDR3 protein, CDR3 DNA. D genes are given only for firm matches. Expanded clones are given a class, and other clones once, few, many or no size at all.

d_call: NA; v_call: TRBV4-1; clone_size: NA; j_call: TRBJ2-1; cdr3_aa: CASTSTGREFNEQFF; cdr3_nt: TGCGCCAGCACCTCGACAGGCCGAGAGTTCAATGAGCAGTTCTTC
d_call: NA; v_call: TRBV21-1; clone_size: once; j_call: TRBJ1-5; cdr3_aa: CASSKANKQGSSNQPQHF; cdr3_nt: TGTGCCAGCAGCAAAGCGAACAAACAGGGATCCAGCAATCAGCCCCAGCATTTT
d_call: TRBD1; v_call: TRBV10-3; clone_size: NA; j_call: TRBJ1-4; cdr3_aa: CAISEWGQGPRRLFF; cdr3_nt: TGTGCCATCAGTGAGTGGGGACAGGGGCCACGGCGGCTGTTTTTT
d_call: NA; v_call: TRBV6-1; clone_size: once; j_call: TRBJ1-5; cdr3_aa: CASKVAFSNQPQHF; cdr3_nt: TGTGCCAGCAAGGTAGCCTTTAGCAATCAGCCCCAGCATTTT
d_call: NA; v_call: TRBV19; clone_size: NA; j_call: TRBJ2-7; cdr3_aa: CASSIDTSYEQYF; cdr3_nt: TGTGCCAGTAGTATTGACACTTCCTACGAGCAGTACTTC
d_call: TRBD1; v_call: TRBV7-2; clone_size: NA; j_call: TRBJ2-7; cdr3_aa: CASSLGPGQGAYEQYF; cdr3_nt: TGTGCCAGCAGCTTAGGACCGGGACAGGGGGCCTACGAGCAGTACTTC
d_call: NA; v_call: TRBV29-1; clone_size: NA; j_call: TRBJ2-1; cdr3_aa: CSVIRDNEQFF; cdr3_nt: TGCAGCGTAATCAGGGACAATGAGCAGTTCTTC
d_call: NA; v_call: TRBV10-1; clone_size: NA; j_call: TRBJ2-5; cdr3_aa: CASSGGAEETQYF; cdr3_nt: TGCGCCAGCAGTGGAGGGGCGGAAGAGACCCAGTACTTC
d_call: NA; v_call: TRBV7-2; clone_size: NA; j_call: TRBJ2-1; cdr3_aa: CASTAGEWNEQFF; cdr3_nt: TGTGCCAGCACGGCAGGGGAATGGAATGAGCAGTTCTTC
d_call: NA; v_call: TRBV18; clone_size: NA; j_call: TRBJ1-2; cdr3_aa: CASSPRDYGYTF; cdr3_nt: TGTGCCAGCTCACCACGAGACTATGGCTACACCTTC
d_call: NA; v_call: TRBV11-2; clone_size: NA; j_call: TRBJ1-2; cdr3_aa: CASSSTASYTF; cdr3_nt: TGTGCCAGCAGCTCGACAGCAAGCTACACCTTC
d_call: TRBD1; v_call: TRBV5-1; clone_size: NA; j_call: TRBJ1-2; cdr3_aa: CASSGGGGYGYTF; cdr3_nt: TGCGCCAGCAGCGGTGGAGGGGGCTACGGCTACACCTTC
d_call: NA; v_call: TRBV30; clone_size: NA; j_call: TRBJ2-1; cdr3_aa: CAWSGAPQGTYNEQFF; cdr3_nt: TGTGCCTGGAGCGGGGCCCCGCAGGGGACCTACAATGAGCAGTTCTTC
d_call: TRBD2; v_call: TRBV4-1; clone_size: NA; j_call: TRBJ2-7; cdr3_aa: CASSQFGLAGGGYEQYF; cdr3_nt: TGCGCCAGCAGCCAATTTGGACTAGCGGGAGGAGGGTACGAGCAGTACTTC
d_call: TRBD1; v_call: TRBV11-3; clone_size: NA; j_call: TRBJ2-1; cdr3_aa: CASSAYRGSYNEQFF; cdr3_nt: TGTGCCAGCAGCGCTTACAGGGGCTCCTACAATGAGCAGTTCTTC
d_call: NA; v_call: TRBV2; clone_size: NA; j_call: TRBJ2-5; cdr3_aa: CASRAGTQYF; cdr3_nt: TGTGCCAGCAGGGCAGGGACCCAGTACTTC
d_call: NA; v_call: TRBV7-8; clone_size: NA; j_call: TRBJ1-1; cdr3_aa: CASSLSGDTEAFF; cdr3_nt: TGTGCCAGCAGCTTGTCAGGGGACACTGAAGCTTTCTTT
d_call: TRBD2; v_call: TRBV19; clone_size: NA; j_call: TRBJ2-7; cdr3_aa: CATREALSYEQYF; cdr3_nt: TGTGCCACCCGGGAGGCTCTCTCCTACGAGCAGTACTTC
d_call: NA; v_call: TRBV11-2; clone_size: NA; j_call: TRBJ2-4; cdr3_aa: CASSTVRGEAKNIQYF; cdr3_nt: TGTGCCAGCAGCACTGTAAGGGGGGAGGCCAAAAACATTCAGTACTTC
d_call: NA; v_call: TRBV19; clone_size: NA; j_call: TRBJ2-7; cdr3_aa: CASSGSGLSYEQYF; cdr3_nt: TGTGCCAGCAGTGGGAGCGGGCTCTCCTACGAGCAGTACTTC
d_call: NA; v_call: TRBV27; clone_size: NA; j_call: TRBJ2-6; cdr3_aa: CASSPSGGANVLTF; cdr3_nt: TGTGCCAGCAGTCCCTCCGGGGGGGCCAACGTCCTGACTTTC
d_call: TRBD1; v_call: TRBV27; clone_size: medium-sized; j_call: TRBJ1-2; cdr3_aa: CASSFDRGTPYGYTF; cdr3_nt: TGTGCCAGCAGTTTTGACAGGGGGACGCCGTATGGCTACACCTTC
d_call: TRBD1; v_call: TRBV27; clone_size: NA; j_call: TRBJ2-4; cdr3_aa: CASSLAPGQGKNIQYF; cdr3_nt: TGTGCCAGCAGTTTAGCCCCGGGACAGGGTAAAAACATTCAGTACTTC
d_call: NA; v_call: TRBV12-5; clone_size: NA; j_call: TRBJ1-5; cdr3_aa: CASGWQGSNQPQHF; cdr3_nt: TGTGCTAGTGGTTGGCAGGGTAGCAATCAGCCCCAGCATTTT
d_call: NA; v_call: TRBV29-1; clone_size: NA; j_call: TRBJ1-2; cdr3_aa: CSVEGGDYGYTF; cdr3_nt: TGCAGCGTTGAGGGGGGCGATTATGGCTACACCTTC
d_call: NA; v_call: TRBV11-2; clone_size: NA; j_call: TRBJ2-7; cdr3_aa: CASSHLFRGTYEQYF; cdr3_nt: TGTGCCAGCAGCCACTTATTCAGGGGAACCTACGAGCAGTACTTC
d_call: NA; v_call: TRBV7-9; clone_size: NA; j_call: TRBJ2-7; cdr3_aa: CASSHPGAYEQYF; cdr3_nt: TGTGCCAGCAGTCATCCGGGGGCCTACGAGCAGTACTTC
d_call: TRBD1; v_call: TRBV27; clone_size: NA; j_call: TRBJ2-5; cdr3_aa: CASSPDRLQETQYF; cdr3_nt: TGTGCCAGCAGCCCGGACAGGCTTCAAGAGACCCAGTACTTC
d_call: TRBD1; v_call: TRBV5-4; clone_size: NA; j_call: TRBJ2-5; cdr3_aa: CASSYPDRGLETQYF; cdr3_nt: TGTGCCAGCAGCTACCCCGACAGGGGGCTGGAGACCCAGTACTTC
d_call: NA; v_call: TRBV5-5; clone_size: NA; j_call: TRBJ2-7; cdr3_aa: CASRLEDFRSYEQYF; cdr3_nt: TGTGCCAGCAGGCTAGAGGACTTCCGCTCCTACGAGCAGTACTTC
d_call: NA; v_call: TRBV7-8; clone_size: NA; j_call: TRBJ2-5; cdr3_aa: CASIKTGTYQETQYF; cdr3_nt: TGTGCCAGCATCAAAACCGGGACTTACCAAGAGACCCAGTACTTC
d_call: NA; v_call: TRBV10-2; clone_size: NA; j_call: TRBJ2-5; cdr3_aa: CASSESAGAQETQYF; cdr3_nt: TGCGCCAGCAGTGAGTCGGCGGGGGCACAAGAGACCCAGTACTTC
d_call: NA; v_call: TRBV7-6; clone_size: once; j_call: TRBJ1-4; cdr3_aa: CASSLELGHQNEKLFF; cdr3_nt: TGTGCCAGCAGCTTAGAACTCGGACATCAAAATGAAAAACTGTTTTTT
d_call: NA; v_call: TRBV28; clone_size: once; j_call: TRBJ1-2; cdr3_aa: CASSSMDSSNYGYTF; cdr3_nt: TGTGCCAGCAGTTCGATGGACAGTTCTAACTATGGCTACACCTTC
d_call: TRBD1; v_call: TRBV7-2; clone_size: NA; j_call: TRBJ1-2; cdr3_aa: CASSGDSLPYGYTF; cdr3_nt: TGTGCCAGCAGCGGGGACAGCCTCCCCTATGGCTACACCTTC
d_call: NA; v_call: TRBV6-1; clone_size: once; j_call: TRBJ2-3; cdr3_aa: CASSQTESSTDTQYF; cdr3_nt: TGTGCCAGCAGTCAAACAGAATCTAGCACAGATACGCAGTATTTT
d_call: TRBD1; v_call: TRBV7-9; clone_size: NA; j_call: TRBJ2-7; cdr3_aa: CASSFLPRTGDSYEQYF; cdr3_nt: TGTGCCAGCAGCTTCCTACCGCGGACAGGGGACTCCTACGAGCAGTACTTC
d_call: NA; v_call: TRBV9; clone_size: NA; j_call: TRBJ2-5; cdr3_aa: CASSAQGSQETQYF; cdr3_nt: TGTGCCAGCAGCGCGCAGGGATCCCAAGAGACCCAGTACTTC
d_call: NA; v_call: TRBV29-1; clone_size: NA; j_call: TRBJ1-2; cdr3_aa: CSVDVRENYGYTF; cdr3_nt: TGCAGCGTTGACGTTCGGGAGAACTATGGCTACACCTTC
d_call: NA; v_call: TRBV9; clone_size: NA; j_call: TRBJ2-7; cdr3_aa: CASSVGADGEQYF; cdr3_nt: TGTGCCAGCAGCGTAGGGGCCGACGGCGAGCAGTACTTC
d_call: NA; v_call: TRBV5-4; clone_size: NA; j_call: TRBJ2-2; cdr3_aa: CASSFFLSGKNTGELFF; cdr3_nt: TGTGCCAGCAGCTTCTTTCTAAGTGGCAAGAACACCGGGGAGCTGTTTTTT
d_call: TRBD1; v_call: TRBV27; clone_size: NA; j_call: TRBJ1-6; cdr3_aa: CASSDRGDNSPLHF; cdr3_nt: TGTGCCAGCAGCGACAGGGGTGATAATTCACCCCTCCACTTT
d_call: NA; v_call: TRBV13; clone_size: once; j_call: TRBJ2-1; cdr3_aa: CASSLPTSRYNEQFF; cdr3_nt: TGTGCCAGCAGCTTACCTACTAGCAGATACAATGAGCAGTTCTTC
d_call: NA; v_call: TRBV27; clone_size: once; j_call: TRBJ1-1; cdr3_aa: CASSLSSGGYTEAFF; cdr3_nt: TGTGCCAGCAGTTTATCGTCAGGCGGCTACACTGAAGCTTTCTTT